Below, 24 T cell receptor beta chains from the same sample are listed, as sequenced in a study of control samples from healthy donors and cancer patients. Libraries were prepared by immunoSEQ multiplex PCR; TCRdb keeps only in-frame clonotypes and omits some of them. The table lists tens of thousands of clones, roughly 84% of them singletons. Specimen: blood. These receptor sequences come from a woman aged 45 to 65 in good health.

The chain uses TRBV6-6 and TRBJ2-1; D may be TRBD2 (6 bases). Germline loops: CDR1 MNHNY, CDR2 SVGAGI (reference sequence). Trimming took 0 bases from V and 1 from J, leaving 7 bases between them. This CDR3 has 15 residues. The CDR3 sequence: CASSYSSGSYNEQFF. CDR3 bases: TGTGCCAGCAGTTACTCTAGCGGATCCTACAATGAGCAGTTCTTC.

The V gene is TRBV19, the J gene TRBJ2-7, with TRBD2 matching 8 bases. Germline trimming cut 5 bases from V and 4 bases from J; bases unmatched to any gene: 10. The CDR3 has 15 residues. The V gene's germline CDR1 is LNHDA and CDR2 SQIVND (reference sequence). The CDR3 protein is CASSVSTSGTYEQYF. The CDR3 nucleotides are TGTGCCAGTAGTGTCTCAACTAGCGGCACTTACGAGCAGTACTTC. Full variable domain (outside the CDR3, taken from reference TRBV19 and TRBJ2-7): DGGITQSPKYLFRKEGQNVTLSCEQNLNHDAMYWYRQDPGQGLRLIYYSQIVNDFQKGDIAEGYSVSREKKESFPLTVTSAQKNPTAFYLCASSVSTSGTYEQYFGPGTRLTVT.

This clone appeared once. The chain combines TRBV15 with TRBJ2-5, with no clear D. CDR1 and CDR2 from the germline V gene are LNHNV and YYDKDF (reference sequence). Deletions cut 9 bases from V and 5 bases from J, with 16 bases between. This CDR3 contains 13 residues. CDR3 region: CATGVLGWETQYF. In DNA form, the CDR3 reads TGTGCCACAGGAGTTCTGGGCTGGGAGACCCAGTACTTC.

The J gene is TRBJ1-3, the V gene TRBV14; D is ambiguous. Germline loops: CDR1 SGHDN, CDR2 FVKESK. Trimming left V 5 bases short and J 3 bases short, with 8 bases between. The CDR3 is made up of 13 amino acids. The CDR3 sequence is CASSSQNGNTIYF. CDR3 nucleotides: TGTGCCAGCAGCTCCCAAAATGGAAACACCATATATTTT. Complete variable domain (other parts from reference TRBV14 and TRBJ1-3): EAGVTQFPSHSVIEKGQTVTLRCDPISGHDNLYWYRRVMGKEIKFLLHFVKESKQDESGMPNNRFLAERTGGTYSTLKVQPAELEDSGVYFCASSSQNGNTIYFGEGSWLTVV.

The V call is TRBV15, the J call TRBJ2-6; a weak D match, TRBD1 (6 bases). The V gene's germline CDR1 is LNHNV and CDR2 YYDKDF (reference sequence). V lost 2 bases to trimming and J lost 1 base, with 18 bases between them. The CDR3 contains 19 residues. The CDR3 here is CATSRQFGQFSSGANVLTF. The DNA for the CDR3 is TGTGCCACCAGCAGACAATTCGGACAGTTTTCTTCTGGGGCCAACGTCCTGACTTTC.

The chain combines TRBV20-1 with TRBJ1-3; D might be TRBD1 (6 bases). Germline V lookup: CDR1 DFQATT, CDR2 SNEGSKA (reference sequence). This CDR3 is 15 amino acids long. Trimming shortened V by 3 bases and J by 0 bases, and 12 bases separated the two germline ends. CDR3 nucleotide sequence: TGCAGTGCTAGTGAGGGGGGTCTCTCTGGAAACACCATATATTTT. Its translation: CSASEGGLSGNTIYF.

This chain links TRBV4-1 with TRBJ1-6, with D possibly matching TRBD1 (5 bases). This CDR3 region has 15 residues. V dropped 0 bases and J dropped 8 bases, with 11 bases sitting between them. CDR1 and CDR2 (germline): MGHRA, YSYEKL. CDR3 loop: CASSQDRGGYSPLHF. The CDR3 nucleotides are TGCGCCAGCAGCCAAGACCGCGGGGGGTATTCACCCCTCCACTTT.

This chain links TRBV10-3 with TRBJ1-1, with 7 bases identical to TRBD1. This CDR3 has 13 amino acids. Losses at the gene ends were 6 bases for V and 6 bases for J; bases not matched to a gene: 7. The germline V gene encodes CDR1 ENHRY and CDR2 SYGVKD. The CDR3 loop reads CAISWGQYAEAFF. DNA for the CDR3: TGTGCCATCAGCTGGGGACAGTACGCTGAAGCTTTCTTT.

The CDR3 DNA reads as TGTGCCAGACCCGACAGGGTGCATCAGCCCCAGCATTTT. Residues: CARPDRVHQPQHF. The V gene is TRBV19, the J gene TRBJ1-5; TRBD1 aligns across 7 bases. The CDR3 extends over 13 amino acids. After removal of 9 bases from V and 5 bases from J, the junction contained 7 bases not matched to a gene. In germline, CDR1 is LNHDA, CDR2 SQIVND (reference sequence).

CDR3 protein: CASSHTSGRGPQIRETQYF. In nucleotides, the CDR3 is TGTGCCAGCAGTCACACTAGCGGGAGGGGACCCCAGATACGAGAGACCCAGTACTTC. The chain has TRBV6-6 and TRBJ2-5, with 13 bases identical to TRBD2. J gave up 4 bases and V 5 bases, and 16 bases lay outside the gene matches. The germline gives CDR1 MNHNY, CDR2 SVGAGI (reference sequence). The length of the CDR3 is 19 residues.

Written as DNA, the CDR3 is TGTGCCAGTAGTCCTCGGGCGACCCCCTATGGCTACACCTTC. Protein: CASSPRATPYGYTF. This chain links TRBV19 with TRBJ1-2; no definite D call. The CDR3 covers 14 residues. The germline V gene encodes CDR1 LNHDA and CDR2 SQIVND (reference sequence). Trimming stripped 5 bases from V and 4 bases from J, with 14 bases between.

This chain connects TRBV9 to TRBJ2-2, with 9 bases that match TRBD1. J gave up 3 bases and V 5 bases, and 8 bases lay outside the gene matches. Germline lookup yields CDR1 SGDLS and CDR2 YYNGEE. There are 16 residues in the CDR3. For the CDR3, the DNA is TGTGCCAGCAGAGGGGGGACAGGGACATACACCGGGGAGCTGTTTTTT. Amino acids: CASRGGTGTYTGELFF.

The chain combines TRBV5-1 with TRBJ2-5; 7 nucleotides align to TRBD2. Unmatched junction bases numbered 7, after V lost 0 bases and J lost 5 bases. Looked up from germline, CDR1 is SGHRS and CDR2 is YFSETQ. This CDR3 comprises 15 residues. This CDR3 reads CASSLDATSLETQYF. The CDR3 nucleotides are TGCGCCAGCAGCTTGGATGCGACTAGCCTCGAGACCCAGTACTTC. The whole variable domain, filled in from reference TRBV5-1 and TRBJ2-5, reads KAGVTQTPRYLIKTRGQQVTLSCSPISGHRSVSWYQQTPGQGLQFLFEYFSETQRNKGNFPGRFSGRQFSNSRSEMNVSTLELGDSALYLCASSLDATSLETQYFGPGTRLLVL.

The rearrangement links TRBV30 to TRBJ2-7; possibly TRBD2 for D (6 bases). V was cut by 0 bases and J by 2 bases, with 11 bases left in between. This CDR3 region has 14 residues. In germline, CDR1 is GTSNPN, CDR2 SVGIG (reference sequence). In DNA, the CDR3 is TGTGCCTGGAGTGTGGGGAGGTTGGCCTACGAGCAGTACTTC. Its translation is CAWSVGRLAYEQYF.

The rearrangement uses TRBV30 and TRBJ1-2; maybe TRBD1 (5 bases). Deletions cut 0 bases from V and 6 bases from J, with 14 bases between. This CDR3 contains 14 residues. Germline V gives CDR1 GTSNPN, CDR2 SVGIG (reference sequence). In DNA, the CDR3 is TGTGCCTGGAGTGTATATGAGGGGAGGAATGGCTACACCTTC. Translation gives CAWSVYEGRNGYTF.

This clone was observed once. This chain joins TRBV25-1 and TRBJ2-1; 7 nucleotides match TRBD2. V dropped 5 bases and J dropped 10; count of bases not matched to a gene: 17. Germline V gene lookup returns CDR1 MGHDK and CDR2 SYGVNS. The CDR3 runs to 16 residues. The CDR3 nucleotides are TGTGCCAGCAGTACCGCCCACGGTGGGGACTACGGGGAGCAGTTCTTC. Protein sequence: CASSTAHGGDYGEQFF.

The genes are TRBV24-1 and TRBJ1-2; 8 bases align to TRBD1. J was trimmed by 0 bases and V by 4 bases; bases with no gene match: 18. The CDR3 consists of 20 residues. The germline V gene encodes CDR1 KGHDR and CDR2 SFDVKD. The CDR3 DNA reads as TGTGCCACCAGTGAGTACGAAACTTGGACAGGGCGTATATCTAACTATGGCTACACCTTC. It specifies CATSEYETWTGRISNYGYTF.

The chain recombines TRBV24-1 with TRBJ2-1; 13 bases map to TRBD2. CDR1 is KGHDR and CDR2 is SFDVKD in the germline V gene. Trimming took 6 bases from V and 6 from J; bases not matched to a gene: 7. CDR3 size: 16 residues. CDR3 in DNA: TGTGCCACCAGTAGTACTAGCGGGAGGGCCCGCAATGAGCAGTTCTTC. Translated: CATSSTSGRARNEQFF.

About this clone itself: The identical CDR3 is also encoded by other nucleotide sequences in the sample. V gene TRBV20-1 combines with J gene TRBJ1-1; no firm D call. The length of the CDR3 is 10 residues. V was clipped by 6 bases and J by 5 bases, with 7 bases between them. Germline CDR1 DFQATT, CDR2 SNEGSKA (reference sequence). The CDR3 DNA is TGCAGTGCAAGGTGGACTGAAGCTTTCTTT. Protein: CSARWTEAFF.

The chain couples TRBV5-1 to TRBJ2-7; D is possibly TRBD2 (6 bases). Germline V gives CDR1 SGHRS, CDR2 YFSETQ. Trimming left V 0 bases short and J 3 bases short, with 13 bases between. This CDR3 spans 15 amino acids. DNA of the CDR3: TGCGCCAGCAGCTTGGCCGCGGGACCACTCTACGAGCAGTACTTC. Its translation is CASSLAAGPLYEQYF.

The chain recombines TRBV7-9 with TRBJ2-1, with no clear D. From germline, CDR1 is SEHNR and CDR2 FQNEAQ (reference sequence). Trimming cost V 1 base and J 9 bases, with 13 bases left between them. This CDR3 comprises 14 residues. The CDR3: CASSLEREVSEQFF. In DNA, the CDR3 is TGTGCCAGCAGCTTAGAACGAGAAGTGTCTGAGCAGTTCTTC.

The rearrangement uses TRBV21-1 and TRBJ2-7; the listed D gene, TRBD1, was not tested against the DNA. TRBV21-1 is a pseudogene locus. There are 16 residues in the CDR3. The CDR3: CASGKMSRGKPYEQYF. The CDR3 DNA follows: TGTGCCAGCGGAAAAATGAGCAGGGGAAAACCCTACGAGCAGTACTTC.

The chain couples TRBV27 to TRBJ2-3; perhaps TRBD1 as D (5 bases). In germline, CDR1 is MNHEY, CDR2 SMNVEV (reference sequence). The ends were cut back, 4 bases at V and 9 bases at J, with 20 bases in the middle. This CDR3 region has 15 residues. This CDR3 is CASSSSTGPPVTQYF. CDR3 sequence (DNA): TGTGCCAGCAGTTCATCAACAGGCCCTCCGGTCACGCAGTATTTT.

This rearrangement joins TRBV29-1 to TRBJ2-1, with 7 nucleotides matching TRBD2. Unmatched junction bases numbered 13, after V lost 7 bases and J lost 13 bases. The CDR3 spans 12 residues. Germline V CDR1 and CDR2: SQVTM, ANQGSEA. CDR3 coding DNA: TGCAGCGCTGGGGCCGGTAGCGGGTTACAGTTCTTC. This gives the protein CSAGAGSGLQFF.